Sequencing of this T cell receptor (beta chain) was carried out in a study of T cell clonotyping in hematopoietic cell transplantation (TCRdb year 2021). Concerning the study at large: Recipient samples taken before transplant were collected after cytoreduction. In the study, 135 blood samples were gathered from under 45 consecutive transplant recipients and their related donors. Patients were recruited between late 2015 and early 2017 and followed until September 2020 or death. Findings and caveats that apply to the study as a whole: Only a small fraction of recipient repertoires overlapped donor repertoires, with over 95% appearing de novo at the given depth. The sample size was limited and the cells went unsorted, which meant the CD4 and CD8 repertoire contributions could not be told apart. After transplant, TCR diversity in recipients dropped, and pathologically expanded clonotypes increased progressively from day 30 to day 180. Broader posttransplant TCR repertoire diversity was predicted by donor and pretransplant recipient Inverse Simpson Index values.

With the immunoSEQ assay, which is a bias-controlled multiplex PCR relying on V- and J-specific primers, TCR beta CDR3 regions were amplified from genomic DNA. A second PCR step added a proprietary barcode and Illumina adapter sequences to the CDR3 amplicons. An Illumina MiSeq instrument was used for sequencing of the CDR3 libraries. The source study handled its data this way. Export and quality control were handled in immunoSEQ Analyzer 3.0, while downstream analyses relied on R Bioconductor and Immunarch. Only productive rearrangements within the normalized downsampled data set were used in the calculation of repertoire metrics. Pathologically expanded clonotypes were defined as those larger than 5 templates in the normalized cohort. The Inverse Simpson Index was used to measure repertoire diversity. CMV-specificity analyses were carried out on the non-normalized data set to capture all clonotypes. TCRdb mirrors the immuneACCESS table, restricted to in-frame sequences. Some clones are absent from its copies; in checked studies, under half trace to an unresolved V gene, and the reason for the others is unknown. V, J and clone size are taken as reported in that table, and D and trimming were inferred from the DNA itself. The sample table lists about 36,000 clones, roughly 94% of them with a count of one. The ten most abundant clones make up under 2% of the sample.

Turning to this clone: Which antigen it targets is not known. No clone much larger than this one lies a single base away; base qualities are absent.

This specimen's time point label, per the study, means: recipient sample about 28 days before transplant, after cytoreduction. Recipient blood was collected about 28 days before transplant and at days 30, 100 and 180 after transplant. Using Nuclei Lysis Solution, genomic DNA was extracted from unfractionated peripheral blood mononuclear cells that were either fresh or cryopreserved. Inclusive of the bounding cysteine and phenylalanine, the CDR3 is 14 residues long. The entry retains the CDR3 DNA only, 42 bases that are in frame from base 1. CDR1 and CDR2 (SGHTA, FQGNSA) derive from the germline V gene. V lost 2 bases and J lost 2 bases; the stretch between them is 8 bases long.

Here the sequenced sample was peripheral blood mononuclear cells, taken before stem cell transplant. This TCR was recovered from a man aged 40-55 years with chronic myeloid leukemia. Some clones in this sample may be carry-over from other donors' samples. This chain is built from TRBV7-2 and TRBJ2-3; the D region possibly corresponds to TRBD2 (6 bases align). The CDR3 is CASSLSGLTDTQYF. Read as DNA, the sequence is TGTGCCAGCAGCTTAAGCGGGCTCACAGATACGCAGTATTTT.